This T cell receptor (beta chain) originates from a study of T-cell memory formation after mild COVID-19. Study-level findings and limits: CM and EM subsets held most contracting CD4+ clones; EMRA held CD8+ ones.

The table lists this clonotype with a few counts. Its target is not known. A 5'RACE reaction primed in the constant segment made cDNA libraries of TCR alpha and TCR beta, and these carried sample barcodes and UMIs. Using its own MiXCR run on the 5' RACE reads, TCRdb lists one record per CDR3 protein. The table lists roughly 550,000 distinct CDR3 sequences, roughly 22% of them singletons. V was pared by 6 bases and J by 4 bases, with 9 bases of the junction left unmatched. The CDR3 is 15 residues long. Germline values: CDR1 LNHDA, CDR2 SQIVND (reference sequence). The sample was PBMCs or a T cell subset sorted from them (not recorded which). The clonotype comes from an adult woman who had mild COVID-19 (a few samples of this study predate the infection). Cell type and time point are not known. This chain links TRBV19 with TRBJ1-2, with 9 bases aligning to TRBD1. The CDR3 protein is CASRRTGGSGYGYTF. The CDR3 DNA sequence: TGTGCCAGTAGACGAACAGGGGGCTCGGGCTATGGCTACACCTTC. Together with reference TRBV19 and TRBJ1-2, the CDR3 gives the full variable domain: DGGITQSPKYLFRKEGQNVTLSCEQNLNHDAMYWYRQDPGQGLRLIYYSQIVNDFQKGDIAEGYSVSREKKESFPLTVTSAQKNPTAFYLCASRRTGGSGYGYTFGSGTRLTVV.